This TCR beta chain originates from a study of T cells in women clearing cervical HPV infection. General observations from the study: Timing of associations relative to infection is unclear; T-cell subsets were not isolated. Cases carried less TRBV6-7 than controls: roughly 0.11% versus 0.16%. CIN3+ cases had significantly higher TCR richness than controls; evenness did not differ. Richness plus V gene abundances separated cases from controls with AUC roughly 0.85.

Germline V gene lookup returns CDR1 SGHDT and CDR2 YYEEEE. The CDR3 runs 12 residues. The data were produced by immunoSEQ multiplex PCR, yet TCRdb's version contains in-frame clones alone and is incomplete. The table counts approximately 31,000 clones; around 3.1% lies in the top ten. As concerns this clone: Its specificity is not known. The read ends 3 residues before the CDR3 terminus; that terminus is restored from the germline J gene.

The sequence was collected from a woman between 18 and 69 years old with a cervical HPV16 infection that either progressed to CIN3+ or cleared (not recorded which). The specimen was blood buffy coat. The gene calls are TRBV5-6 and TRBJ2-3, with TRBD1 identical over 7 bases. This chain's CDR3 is CASSLGRGTQYF. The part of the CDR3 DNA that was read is TGTGCCAGCAGCTTGGGCAGGGGGACG. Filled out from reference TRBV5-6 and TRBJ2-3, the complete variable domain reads DAGVTQSPTHLIKTRGQQVTLRCSPKSGHDTVSWYQQALGQGPQFIFQYYEEEERQRGNFPDRFSGHQFPNYSSELNVNALLLGDSALYLCASSLGRGTQYFGPGTRLTVL.